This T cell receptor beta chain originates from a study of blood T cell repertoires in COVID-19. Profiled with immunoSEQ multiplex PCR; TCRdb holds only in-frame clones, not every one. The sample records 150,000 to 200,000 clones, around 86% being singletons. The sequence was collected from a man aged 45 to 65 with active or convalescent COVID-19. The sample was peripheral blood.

The CDR3 is CASMVGQGPYNEQFF. The CDR3, as DNA: TGTGCCAGCATGGTTGGGCAGGGGCCCTACAATGAGCAGTTCTTC. The V and J genes are TRBV9 and TRBJ2-1; a possible D gene is TRBD1 (6 bases). The CDR3 loop spans 15 amino acids. The V end lost 6 bases, the J end lost 2 bases, and 15 bases lay between the germline ends. The V gene's germline CDR1 is SGDLS and CDR2 YYNGEE.